What follows describes a single TCR beta chain. Trimming left V 5 bases short and J 6 bases short, with 13 bases between. The CDR3 has 13 residues. The germline CDR1 and CDR2 sequences are SGHDN and FVKESK. The sample comes from a study of T cell changes during pregnancy in multiple sclerosis. Measured with immunoSEQ multiplex PCR; TCRdb has only the in-frame clones, and not every one. The repertoire consists of tens of thousands of clones, with about 90% occurring once and the leading ten covering roughly 0.4%. This chain links TRBV14 with TRBJ1-1; D gene unclear. This receptor was identified in a female donor with multiple sclerosis, enrolled in a pregnancy study. The sample was CD4+ T cells from peripheral blood mononuclear cells, taken after pregnancy. Here the CDR3 DNA reads TGTGCCAGCAGCTTTCTAAGAACAGCTGAAGCTTTCTTT. Its protein product is CASSFLRTAEAFF.